The 28 T cell receptor beta chains presented below share a single source sample, sequenced in a study of OX40 agonist ivuxolimab in advanced cancers. The method was immunoSEQ multiplex PCR; TCRdb's version includes in-frame clones alone and lacks a portion of them. The sample consists of more than 60,000 clones, over 80% of them appearing once. The input for sequencing was CD4+ or CD8+ T cells sorted from blood, taken in a trial of the OX40 agonist ivuxolimab. These receptors were obtained from an adult with an advanced solid tumor such as melanoma, head and neck, liver or kidney cancer.

The gene calls are TRBV6-1 and TRBJ1-2; maybe TRBD1 (6 bases). Trimming took 8 bases from V and 1 from J, leaving 11 bases between them. Germline V gene sequence: CDR1 MNHNS, CDR2 SASEGT. This CDR3 region has 13 residues. CDR3 loop: CASRTENNYGYTF. The CDR3 nucleotides are TGTGCCAGCCGGACAGAAAATAACTATGGCTACACCTTC.

The rearrangement joins TRBV7-9 to TRBJ1-1; no clear D gene. The length of the CDR3 is 14 residues. Germline CDR1 and CDR2: SEHNR and FQNEAQ (reference sequence). V was clipped by 3 bases and J by 0 bases, with 8 bases between them. CDR3: CASSFYQVNTEAFF. The CDR3 coding sequence is TGTGCCAGCAGCTTTTACCAGGTGAACACTGAAGCTTTCTTT. Drawing the rest from reference TRBV7-9 and TRBJ1-1, the complete variable domain is DTGVSQNPRHKITKRGQNVTFRCDPISEHNRLYWYRQTLGQGPEFLTYFQNEAQLEKSRLLSDRFSAERPKGSFSTLEIQRTEQGDSAMYLCASSFYQVNTEAFFGQGTRLTVV.

This clone came up many times. The V gene is TRBV6-6, the J gene TRBJ1-5; perhaps TRBD1 as D (6 bases). V was cut by 5 bases and J by 2 bases, with 10 bases left in between. CDR1 and CDR2 (germline): MNHNY, SVGAGI (reference sequence). The CDR3 has 14 amino acids. The CDR3 coding sequence is TGTGCCAGCAGTCACAGGGCGGGCAATCAGCCCCAGCATTTT. This encodes CASSHRAGNQPQHF.

This chain joins TRBV30 and TRBJ1-1; D is undetermined. V lost 0 bases and J lost 6, with 17 bases in between. The CDR3 runs to 15 residues. CDR1 is GTSNPN, CDR2 SVGIG, per germline (reference sequence). The CDR3 is CAWSVGGGPVSEAFF. The CDR3 nucleotides are TGTGCCTGGAGTGTAGGTGGAGGGCCGGTCTCTGAAGCTTTCTTT.

V gene TRBV29-1 combines with J gene TRBJ1-2, with unresolved D. The CDR3 sequence is 11 residues long. Germline V gene sequence: CDR1 SQVTM, CDR2 ANQGSEA. Deletions cut 0 bases from V and 8 bases from J, with 7 bases between. The DNA for the CDR3 is TGCAGCGTTGAAGAGGGGAGAGGCTACACCTTC. Translation gives CSVEEGRGYTF.

J is TRBJ2-7 and V is TRBV7-2, with TRBD1 identical over 8 bases. V was pared by 2 bases and J by 2 bases, with 5 bases of the junction left unmatched. The CDR3 sequence is 15 residues long. Germline V gene sequence: CDR1 SGHTA, CDR2 FQGNSA. The CDR3 bases are TGTGCCAGCAGCTTAACAGGGGGACAGACCTACGAGCAGTACTTC. Translated, it gives CASSLTGGQTYEQYF.

This sequence joins TRBV10-3 and TRBJ2-5, with 9 positions matching TRBD1. CDR3 length equals 14 residues. J lost 4 bases, V lost 2 bases, and 2 bases had no gene match. Germline CDR1 ENHRY, CDR2 SYGVKD. The CDR3 sequence: CAISETGGLETQYF. The CDR3 DNA follows: TGTGCCATCAGTGAGACAGGGGGCTTAGAGACCCAGTACTTC.

The V and J genes are TRBV9 and TRBJ1-6; TRBD1 is a possible D gene (5 bases). Germline V lookup: CDR1 SGDLS, CDR2 YYNGEE. V was clipped by 6 bases and J by 7 bases, with 11 bases between them. CDR3 length: 13 residues. The CDR3 nucleotides are TGTGCCAGCACCCGGGACCGAAATTCACCCCTCCACTTT. As protein: CASTRDRNSPLHF.

As to this clone: A read error may account for a junction end that differs from germline. The J gene is TRBJ2-5, the V gene TRBV10-3; D may correspond to TRBD1 or TRBD2 (5 bases each). The CDR3 has 15 amino acids. CDR1 is ENHRY, CDR2 SYGVKD, per germline. The CDR3 sequence is CAISDPTRADGTEYF. The CDR3 DNA is TGTGCCATCAGTGACCCTACTAGGGCCGACGGGACCGAGTACTTC.

V usage is TRBV4-2 and J usage is TRBJ2-4; D possibly corresponds to TRBD1 (6 bases). The germline V gene encodes CDR1 LGHNA and CDR2 YNFKEQ. The CDR3 totals 12 residues. Trimming cost V 8 bases and J 4 bases, with 9 bases left between them. The CDR3 coding sequence is TGTGCCAGCGCGGACAGAAAAAACATTCAGTACTTC. Translating it yields CASADRKNIQYF.

The genes are TRBV5-5 and TRBJ1-2; D uncertain. V was cut by 0 bases and J by 6 bases, with 12 bases left in between. In germline, CDR1 is SGHKS, CDR2 YYEKEE (reference sequence). There are 14 residues in the CDR3. The CDR3 nucleotides are TGTGCCAGCAGCTTGGGAGGGCCTACTCATGGCTACACCTTC. It encodes CASSLGGPTHGYTF.

The V and J genes are TRBV11-3 and TRBJ2-2; 13 positions match TRBD2. The germline CDR1 and CDR2 sequences are SGHNT and YENEEA. With V trimmed by 5 bases and J by 2 bases, 8 bases remained unmatched. The CDR3 has 18 amino acids. The CDR3 reads CASSPGGLAGANTGELFF. CDR3 nucleotide sequence: TGTGCCAGCAGCCCCGGAGGACTAGCGGGGGCCAACACCGGGGAGCTGTTTTTT.

This chain connects TRBV7-2 to TRBJ1-5; perhaps TRBD1 as D (6 bases). V was trimmed by 6 bases and J by 2 bases, leaving 17 bases between them. This CDR3 has 16 residues. From germline, CDR1 is SGHTA and CDR2 FQGNSA. CDR3 in amino acids: CASSSREQGGNQPQHF. The CDR3 region has the DNA TGTGCCAGCAGTTCGCGGGAACAGGGAGGCAATCAGCCCCAGCATTTT.

This chain joins TRBV2 and TRBJ2-7; D is ambiguous. The CDR3 extends over 12 amino acids. Trimming cost V 7 bases and J 2 bases, with 9 bases left between them. In germline, CDR1 is SNHLY, CDR2 FYNNEI. This CDR3 reads CASMSGTYEQYF. The CDR3 DNA follows: TGTGCCAGCATGTCTGGGACCTACGAGCAGTACTTC.

The chain recombines TRBV6-7 with TRBJ2-1, with 7 bases identical to TRBD1. TRBV6-7 qualifies as an ORF whose function is uncertain. The ends lost 9 bases at V and 0 bases at J; junction bases unmatched: 11. This CDR3 region has 16 residues. CDR3 DNA sequence: TGTGCCAGGCACCCCCCGGGACAGAGCTCCTACAATGAGCAGTTCTTC. It codes for CARHPPGQSSYNEQFF.

The V and J genes are TRBV7-2 and TRBJ2-5; 9 nucleotides line up with TRBD1. Germline V lookup: CDR1 SGHTA, CDR2 FQGNSA. Trimming took 5 bases from V and 6 from J; bases not matched to a gene: 4. The CDR3 sequence is 13 residues long. The CDR3 region is CASSEGQGQTQYF. CDR3 coding DNA: TGTGCCAGCAGCGAGGGACAGGGACAGACCCAGTACTTC. The whole variable domain, remainder taken from reference TRBV7-2 and TRBJ2-5, is GAGVSQSPSNKVTEKGKDVELRCDPISGHTALYWYRQSLGQGLEFLIYFQGNSAPDKSGLPSDRFSAERTGGSVSTLTIQRTQQEDSAVYLCASSEGQGQTQYFGPGTRLLVL.

The chain joins TRBV7-3 to TRBJ1-3; a weak D match, TRBD1 (6 bases). V was trimmed by 4 bases and J by 0 bases, leaving 19 bases between them. This CDR3 spans 18 amino acids. Looked up from germline, CDR1 is SGHTA and CDR2 is FQGTGA. CDR3 nucleotide sequence: TGTGCCAGCAGCTCACCCCACCCAACAGGGTACTCTGGAAACACCATATATTTT. Translating it yields CASSSPHPTGYSGNTIYF.

The gene calls are TRBV23-1 and TRBJ2-7, with 8 nucleotides matching TRBD1. TRBV23-1 is an ORF; its function is uncertain. The length of the CDR3 is 14 residues. V was clipped by 4 bases and J by 4 bases; unmatched bases: 6. CDR3 amino acids: CASSPRDRRYEQYF. The CDR3 DNA is TGCGCCAGCAGTCCCCGGGACAGGCGGTACGAGCAGTACTTC.

The J gene is TRBJ2-3, the V gene TRBV14; D is unclear. The CDR3 length is 14 residues. V was trimmed by 2 bases and J by 10 bases, leaving 16 bases between them. Germline V gene data show CDR1 as SGHDN and CDR2 as FVKESK. CDR3 nucleotides: TGTGCCAGCAGCCAACCGCACCTGTCTGTCCCGCAGTATTTT. Protein sequence: CASSQPHLSVPQYF.

Only a few counts were recorded for this clone. The rearrangement uses TRBV2 and TRBJ1-1; the match to TRBD1 covers 9 bases. CDR3 size: 14 residues. Germline V gene data show CDR1 as SNHLY and CDR2 as FYNNEI. With 6 bases clipped from V and 1 base from J, the junction kept 3 bases outside the gene matches. CDR3 sequence reads: CASRGQGRNTEAFF. CDR3 in DNA: TGTGCCAGCAGGGGACAGGGACGGAACACTGAAGCTTTCTTT. The variable domain in full, completed from reference TRBV2 and TRBJ1-1, reads EPEVTQTPSHQVTQMGQEVILRCVPISNHLYFYWYRQILGQKVEFLVSFYNNEISEKSEIFDDQFSVERPDGSNFTLKIRSTKLEDSAMYFCASRGQGRNTEAFFGQGTRLTVV.

The chain carries TRBV19 and TRBJ1-2; D unresolved. Germline V lookup: CDR1 LNHDA, CDR2 SQIVND (reference sequence). V lost 3 bases and J lost 2, with 13 bases in between. CDR3 length: 15 residues. DNA for the CDR3: TGTGCCAGTAGTATGGAAGCGGCGGGGAACTATGGCTACACCTTC. It codes for CASSMEAAGNYGYTF.

This chain joins TRBV19 and TRBJ2-1, with D possibly being TRBD2 (6 bases). Looked up from germline, CDR1 is LNHDA and CDR2 is SQIVND (reference sequence). The germline V and J ends were trimmed by 7 bases and 7 bases, with 17 bases remaining between them. The CDR3 is 14 residues long. The chain's CDR3 is CASTLAGIPNEQFF. The CDR3, as DNA: TGTGCCAGTACCTTGGCGGGGATACCAAATGAGCAGTTCTTC.

This rearrangement joins TRBV5-1 to TRBJ2-2, with D maybe TRBD1 (6 bases). This CDR3 contains 15 residues. V was cut by 0 bases and J by 6 bases, with 12 bases left in between. Germline CDR1 is SGHRS and CDR2 is YFSETQ. The CDR3 loop is CASSLVAGEPGELFF. The CDR3 nucleotides are TGCGCCAGCAGCTTGGTGGCAGGGGAGCCCGGGGAGCTGTTTTTT.

The chain is built from TRBV9 and TRBJ2-7; 15 bases are a match to TRBD2. This CDR3 contains 18 residues. Germline V gives CDR1 SGDLS, CDR2 YYNGEE. V dropped 2 bases and J dropped 0; count of bases not matched to a gene: 6. This chain's CDR3 is CASSVGLAGGASSYEQYF. The CDR3 nucleotides read TGTGCCAGCAGCGTCGGACTAGCGGGGGGGGCCAGCTCCTACGAGCAGTACTTC.

The chain carries TRBV4-3 and TRBJ2-2; D possibly uses TRBD1 or TRBD2 (5 bases each). Germline lookup yields CDR1 LGHNA and CDR2 YSLEER. This CDR3 has 14 residues. Trimming took off 4 bases at V and 6 bases at J, with 12 bases between the two ends. CDR3 nucleotide sequence: TGCGCCAGCAGCCGCAGAGAGGGGTCCGGGGAGCTGTTTTTT. Translation gives CASSRREGSGELFF.

The chain uses TRBV9 and TRBJ2-1; D is possibly TRBD1 or TRBD2 (5 bases each). Germline V CDR1 and CDR2: SGDLS, YYNGEE. The CDR3 runs to 14 residues. Trimming removed 3 bases from V and 4 bases from J, with 11 bases in between. The CDR3 coding sequence is TGTGCCAGCAGCGGAGGGGCAGGTTACAATGAGCAGTTCTTC. Translation gives CASSGGAGYNEQFF.

CDR3 sequence (DNA): TGTGCCTGGAGAAGCAGGGCAGAGACCCAGTACTTC. Its translation: CAWRSRAETQYF. V is TRBV30 and J is TRBJ2-5; possible D gene TRBD1, 5 bases. V was clipped by 3 bases and J by 4 bases, with 9 bases between them. CDR1 and CDR2 from the germline V gene are GTSNPN and SVGIG (reference sequence). The CDR3 runs to 12 residues.

The genes are TRBV5-1 and TRBJ2-7, with 7 nucleotides matching TRBD1. The V and J ends lost 0 bases and 5 bases, in that order; junction bases with no gene match: 5. Per germline, CDR1 SGHRS and CDR2 YFSETQ. This CDR3 has 14 residues. The CDR3 nucleotides are TGCGCCAGCAGCTTGGGACAGGGAGTCCACGAGCAGTACTTC. The encoded protein is CASSLGQGVHEQYF.